The sequence of this TCR beta chain was determined in a study of cytomegalovirus exposure and HLA in healthy donors. Whole-study results and caveats: Testing in vitro showed a few CMV-associated chains specific for CMV antigens. Most sequenced TCRs were rare (though some public TCRs occurred in many donors).

The PCR ran on 60 Vbeta and 13 Jbeta primers. The protocol was immunoSEQ multiplex PCR, while the TCRdb copy is restricted to in-frame clones and leaves out a portion. This repertoire shows 90,000 to 140,000 clones, 13% to 15% found once; its top ten account for roughly 0.89%. Comments on this clone: The antigen remains undetermined.

V lost 5 bases and J lost 2; bases outside the gene matches: 5. The CDR3 extends over 14 amino acids. Per germline, CDR1 MNHEY and CDR2 SMNVEV (reference sequence). This clonotype originated in a female donor in good health and CMV-seronegative. The sample was PBMCs. This rearrangement joins TRBV27 to TRBJ2-7; 8 positions match TRBD1. CDR3 in amino acids: CASSAKTGAYEQYF. The CDR3 nucleotides read TGTGCCAGCAGTGCAAAGACAGGGGCCTACGAGCAGTACTTC.